This is a list of T cell receptor beta chains from one sample in a study of T-cell memory formation after mild COVID-19. MiXCR, run by TCRdb on the 5' RACE reads, gives a single entry per CDR3 protein. In the table there are around 420,000 distinct CDR3 sequences, more than 20% of which are singletons. Material: PBMCs or a T cell subset sorted from them (not recorded which). These receptors were obtained from an adult woman who had mild COVID-19 (a few samples of this study predate the infection). Cell type and time point are not known. Both conserved end residues are part of each CDR3. D genes are given only for firm matches. Size is omitted from some rows. Given values are once, few, many or a class for expanded clones.

j_gene: TRBJ2-1
d_gene: TRBD2
abundance: -
v_gene: TRBV7-8
CDR3nt: TGTGCCAGCAGCTCCACTAGCGGGAATTGGAATGAGCAGTTCTTC
CDR3aa: CASSSTSGNWNEQFF

j_gene: TRBJ2-3
d_gene: TRBD2
abundance: many
v_gene: TRBV5-6
CDR3nt: TGTGCCAGCAGCTCGACTAGCGGGAACGCAGATACGCAGTATTTT
CDR3aa: CASSSTSGNADTQYF

j_gene: TRBJ2-7
d_gene: -
abundance: -
v_gene: TRBV20-1
CDR3nt: TGCAGTGCTAGAGATCGAGGCAGTACCTACGAGCAGTACTTC
CDR3aa: CSARDRGSTYEQYF

j_gene: TRBJ1-2
d_gene: -
abundance: -
v_gene: TRBV12-3/TRBV12-4
CDR3nt: TGTGCCAGCAGTTTGTTGGGCGACTATGGCTACACCTTC
CDR3aa: CASSLLGDYGYTF

j_gene: TRBJ1-1
d_gene: -
abundance: -
v_gene: TRBV9
CDR3nt: TGTGACAGCAGCAAAACGGACAGCGAAGCTTTCTTT
CDR3aa: CDSSKTDSEAFF

j_gene: TRBJ2-7
d_gene: -
abundance: -
v_gene: TRBV13
CDR3nt: TGTGCCAGCAGCTTAGGGCGGGACAGAGTCTACGAGCAGTACTTC
CDR3aa: CASSLGRDRVYEQYF

j_gene: TRBJ1-1
d_gene: -
abundance: -
v_gene: TRBV15
CDR3nt: TGTGCCACCAGCAACAGGACAGCCTACACTGAAGCTTTCTTT
CDR3aa: CATSNRTAYTEAFF

j_gene: TRBJ1-1
d_gene: -
abundance: -
v_gene: TRBV7-2
CDR3nt: TGTGCCAGCAGCCCTCACTGGTCCCTGAACACTGAAGCTTTCTTT
CDR3aa: CASSPHWSLNTEAFF

j_gene: TRBJ1-6
d_gene: -
abundance: many
v_gene: TRBV30
CDR3nt: TGTGCCTGGAGTGTTCAGGTTATTGGAAATAATTCACCCCTCCACTTT
CDR3aa: CAWSVQVIGNNSPLHF

j_gene: TRBJ2-1
d_gene: TRBD2
abundance: few
v_gene: TRBV20-1
CDR3nt: TGCAGTGCTCGAGCGGGAGTTGTGAATGAGCAGTTCTTC
CDR3aa: CSARAGVVNEQFF

j_gene: TRBJ2-3
d_gene: TRBD2
abundance: -
v_gene: TRBV5-1
CDR3nt: TGCGCCAGCAGCAGCGGGGGGGAACATATAAGCACAGATACGCAGTATTTT
CDR3aa: CASSSGGEHISTDTQYF

j_gene: TRBJ1-3
d_gene: -
abundance: -
v_gene: TRBV3-1
CDR3nt: TGTGCCAGCAGCCAAGAATCCCCCCGGAACACCATATATTTT
CDR3aa: CASSQESPRNTIYF

j_gene: TRBJ2-1
d_gene: -
abundance: -
v_gene: TRBV2
CDR3nt: TGTGCCAGCAGACAGGGTTACAGCTCCTACAATGAGCAGTTCTTC
CDR3aa: CASRQGYSSYNEQFF

j_gene: TRBJ2-5
d_gene: -
abundance: -
v_gene: TRBV20-1
CDR3nt: TGCAGTGCTAGAGATAAGACCCTGGTTGAGACCCAGTACTTC
CDR3aa: CSARDKTLVETQYF

j_gene: TRBJ2-1
d_gene: -
abundance: -
v_gene: TRBV7-2
CDR3nt: TGTGCCAGCAGCTTACCCCCATCGGGTGAGCAGTTCTTC
CDR3aa: CASSLPPSGEQFF

j_gene: TRBJ2-2
d_gene: TRBD1
abundance: few
v_gene: TRBV12-3/TRBV12-4
CDR3nt: TGTGCCAGCAGTTTGAGCCAACAGGGGACCGGGGAGCTGTTTTTT
CDR3aa: CASSLSQQGTGELFF

j_gene: TRBJ1-1
d_gene: TRBD1
abundance: -
v_gene: TRBV7-9
CDR3nt: TGTGCCAGCAGCTTAGGGACAGGGACGGTCACTGAAGCTTTCTTT
CDR3aa: CASSLGTGTVTEAFF

j_gene: TRBJ2-2
d_gene: -
abundance: -
v_gene: TRBV6-6
CDR3nt: TGTGCCAGCAGTTACTCGCTGACCGGGGAGCTGTTTTTT
CDR3aa: CASSYSLTGELFF

j_gene: TRBJ2-5
d_gene: -
abundance: -
v_gene: TRBV5-5
CDR3nt: TGTGCCAGCAGCATGATCCAGGGAGGAGAGACCCAGTACTTC
CDR3aa: CASSMIQGGETQYF

j_gene: TRBJ2-4
d_gene: -
abundance: -
v_gene: TRBV2
CDR3nt: TGTGCCAGCAGTGAAGCGCTGGTCCTAGCCAAAAACATTCAGTACTTC
CDR3aa: CASSEALVLAKNIQYF

j_gene: TRBJ1-5
d_gene: -
abundance: -
v_gene: TRBV7-9
CDR3nt: TGTGCCAGCAGCTTAGAATATGAGCCCCAGCATTTT
CDR3aa: CASSLEYEPQHF

j_gene: TRBJ2-3
d_gene: TRBD2
abundance: -
v_gene: TRBV14
CDR3nt: TGTGCCAGCAGCCTAATAGCGGGATTCAACACAGATACGCAGTATTTT
CDR3aa: CASSLIAGFNTDTQYF

j_gene: TRBJ2-5
d_gene: -
abundance: few
v_gene: TRBV24-1
CDR3nt: TGTGCCACCAGTGATGAATACGGGACCTCGGGAGAGACCCAGTACTTC
CDR3aa: CATSDEYGTSGETQYF

j_gene: TRBJ2-1
d_gene: -
abundance: -
v_gene: TRBV7-2
CDR3nt: TGTGCCATCAAGCTTAGGGATGAGCAGTTCTTC
CDR3aa: CAIKLRDEQFF

j_gene: TRBJ2-1
d_gene: -
abundance: -
v_gene: TRBV4-2
CDR3nt: TGTGCCAGCAGCCAAGACCAGCCCTCCTACAATGAGCAGTTCTTC
CDR3aa: CASSQDQPSYNEQFF

j_gene: TRBJ2-3
d_gene: -
abundance: -
v_gene: TRBV2
CDR3nt: TGTGCCAGCACCGAAAGGGGGGGTCCGTCCACAGATACGCAGTATTTT
CDR3aa: CASTERGGPSTDTQYF

j_gene: TRBJ2-7
d_gene: TRBD1
abundance: few
v_gene: TRBV24-1
CDR3nt: TGTGCCACCAGTGATCCTGGACAGGGTCTCTCCTACGAGCAGTACTTC
CDR3aa: CATSDPGQGLSYEQYF

j_gene: TRBJ2-3
d_gene: TRBD2
abundance: -
v_gene: TRBV11-2
CDR3nt: TGTGCCAGCAGCTTAGAGCTAGCGGGATTATCAGATACGCAGTATTTT
CDR3aa: CASSLELAGLSDTQYF

j_gene: TRBJ2-6
d_gene: -
abundance: -
v_gene: TRBV19
CDR3nt: TGTGCCAGTAGTACACGGGTTCTAAGGTCTGGGGCCAACGTCCTGACTTTC
CDR3aa: CASSTRVLRSGANVLTF

j_gene: TRBJ2-1
d_gene: -
abundance: -
v_gene: TRBV7-3
CDR3nt: TGTGCCAGCAGCTTAATATCAGGGGACAATGAGCAGTTCTTC
CDR3aa: CASSLISGDNEQFF

j_gene: TRBJ2-1
d_gene: -
abundance: -
v_gene: TRBV12-3/TRBV12-4
CDR3nt: TGTGCCAGCAGTGAGGGACATCCCCCAAGGAATGAGCAGTTCTTC
CDR3aa: CASSEGHPPRNEQFF

j_gene: TRBJ2-1
d_gene: -
abundance: few
v_gene: TRBV12-3/TRBV12-4
CDR3nt: TGTGCCAGCGCCGGCGGGGCTAAATTCAATGAGCAGTTCTTC
CDR3aa: CASAGGAKFNEQFF

j_gene: TRBJ2-1
d_gene: TRBD2
abundance: -
v_gene: TRBV4-3
CDR3nt: TGCGCCAGCAGCCGCGCTATTAGCGGGATTGACTACAATGAGCAGTTCTTC
CDR3aa: CASSRAISGIDYNEQFF

j_gene: TRBJ2-2
d_gene: TRBD1
abundance: few
v_gene: TRBV6-6
CDR3nt: TGTGCCAGCAGTTACCTCCAGGGACAGGGAAGCGGGGAGCTGTTTTTT
CDR3aa: CASSYLQGQGSGELFF

j_gene: TRBJ2-3
d_gene: -
abundance: -
v_gene: TRBV20-1
CDR3nt: TGCAGTGCTCCCTTAGGCGTGAGTACTAGCACAGATACGCAGTATTTT
CDR3aa: CSAPLGVSTSTDTQYF

j_gene: TRBJ2-3
d_gene: -
abundance: -
v_gene: TRBV18
CDR3nt: TGTGCCAGCTCACAATGGGACTACAGGGTGACAGATACGCAGTATTTT
CDR3aa: CASSQWDYRVTDTQYF

j_gene: TRBJ1-5
d_gene: -
abundance: -
v_gene: TRBV24-1
CDR3nt: TGTGCCACCAGTGAGCCAAACTACCACAGGGAAAATCAGCCCCAGCATTTT
CDR3aa: CATSEPNYHRENQPQHF

j_gene: TRBJ2-3
d_gene: TRBD1
abundance: few
v_gene: TRBV24-1
CDR3nt: TGTGCCACCAGTGCCCCGACAGGGTTTTGGAAGTATTTT
CDR3aa: CATSAPTGFWKYF

j_gene: TRBJ1-1
d_gene: TRBD1
abundance: few
v_gene: TRBV20-1
CDR3nt: TGCAGTGCCAACAGGGGGCTAATCGGCACTGAAGCTTTCTTT
CDR3aa: CSANRGLIGTEAFF

j_gene: TRBJ2-7
d_gene: -
abundance: -
v_gene: TRBV27
CDR3nt: TGTGCCAGCAGTATCAGGGTCCCCTACGAGCAGTACTTC
CDR3aa: CASSIRVPYEQYF

j_gene: TRBJ2-1
d_gene: -
abundance: few
v_gene: TRBV13
CDR3nt: TGTGCCAGCAGCCCCCTGCGGAACAATGAGCAGTTCTTC
CDR3aa: CASSPLRNNEQFF

j_gene: TRBJ1-5
d_gene: -
abundance: -
v_gene: TRBV12-5
CDR3nt: TGTGCTAGTGGTTTGGTAAACCAGGAGGGGCAGCCCCAGCATTTT
CDR3aa: CASGLVNQEGQPQHF

j_gene: TRBJ2-2
d_gene: -
abundance: few
v_gene: TRBV5-6
CDR3nt: TGTGCCAGCAGTCGAGTACAGGGCACCGGGGAGCTGTTTTTT
CDR3aa: CASSRVQGTGELFF

j_gene: TRBJ2-1
d_gene: -
abundance: few
v_gene: TRBV27
CDR3nt: TGTGCCAGCACCGGCTTTGGGAGAGACAATGAGCAGTTCTTC
CDR3aa: CASTGFGRDNEQFF

j_gene: TRBJ2-1
d_gene: -
abundance: few
v_gene: TRBV12-3/TRBV12-4
CDR3nt: TGTGCCAGCACCCGGCAGTTAGGCGATGAGCAGTTCTTC
CDR3aa: CASTRQLGDEQFF

j_gene: TRBJ2-3
d_gene: TRBD1
abundance: -
v_gene: TRBV5-1
CDR3nt: TGCGCCAGCAGCCTAAACGAAAACAGGGGCCGAGGTACGCAGTATTTT
CDR3aa: CASSLNENRGRGTQYF